The 15 T cell receptor beta chains below all came from one sample that was sequenced in a study of T cell responses to AZD1222 COVID-19 vaccine. Assay used: immunoSEQ multiplex PCR; TCRdb lists only in-frame clones, some missing. The sample includes 130,000 to 150,000 clones, around 83% of them seen just once. Sequencing used peripheral blood, obtained 28 days after the second AZD1222 dose. These receptors were collected from an adult who received the AZD1222 COVID-19 vaccine.

This clone was seen only a few times. The rearrangement links TRBV10-3 to TRBJ1-1; possible D gene TRBD1, 5 bases. Germline loops: CDR1 ENHRY, CDR2 SYGVKD. The CDR3 has 15 amino acids. The ends were cut back, 0 bases at V and 5 bases at J, with 13 bases in the middle. CDR3 DNA: TGTGCCATCAGTGAGTCTGGAGGGGAGAGTACTGAAGCTTTCTTT. Translation gives CAISESGGESTEAFF.

V and J are TRBV6-2 or TRBV6-3 and TRBJ2-5; 7 positions match TRBD1. Germline CDR1 is MNHEY and CDR2 is SVGEGT. The V gene end was trimmed by 2 bases and the J gene end by 2 bases; junction bases not matched to a gene: 5. CDR3 length: 15 residues. The CDR3 is CASSYPWTGQETQYF. Written as DNA, the CDR3 is TGTGCCAGCAGTTACCCCTGGACAGGTCAAGAGACCCAGTACTTC.

The V call is TRBV5-5, the J call TRBJ1-2, with 8 bases matching TRBD1. This CDR3 has 14 residues. Germline V CDR1 and CDR2: SGHKS, YYEKEE (reference sequence). J was trimmed by 4 bases and V by 5 bases; bases with no gene match: 7. CDR3 amino acids: CASSTGQGFYGYTF. The CDR3 nucleotides are TGTGCCAGCAGTACCGGACAGGGATTCTATGGCTACACCTTC.

This clone showed up just once. The J gene is TRBJ2-5, the V gene TRBV18; D unresolved. This CDR3 is 12 amino acids long. V was pared by 11 bases and J by 2 bases, with 12 bases between. Germline V lookup: CDR1 KGHSH, CDR2 LQKENI. The CDR3 sequence: CASSVMQETQYF. The CDR3 region has the DNA TGTGCCTCCTCCGTGATGCAAGAGACCCAGTACTTC.

This sequence joins TRBV29-1 and TRBJ1-1; D is uncertain. The V gene's germline CDR1 is SQVTM and CDR2 ANQGSEA. V lost 6 bases and J 3 bases, leaving 14 bases between the germline ends. This CDR3 contains 13 residues. CDR3 DNA: TGCAGCGTCGTCGGGCAAGGAGACACTGAAGCTTTCTTT. This sequence encodes CSVVGQGDTEAFF. The full variable domain, with the rest looked up from reference TRBV29-1 and TRBJ1-1, is SAVISQKPSRDICQRGTSLTIQCQVDSQVTMMFWYRQQPGQSLTLIATANQGSEATYESGFVIDKFPISRPNLTFSTLTVSNMSPEDSSIYLCSVVGQGDTEAFFGQGTRLTVV.

The genes are TRBV5-1 and TRBJ1-2; 7 nucleotides match TRBD1. The CDR3 consists of 14 residues. V trimming: 5 bases; J trimming: 6 bases; junction bases outside the gene matches: 10. Germline lookup yields CDR1 SGHRS and CDR2 YFSETQ. CDR3 sequence (DNA): TGCGCCAGCAGATCCCAGGGGGAGAGTGATGGCTACACCTTC. This codes for CASRSQGESDGYTF. The full variable domain, its missing parts supplied by reference TRBV5-1 and TRBJ1-2, is KAGVTQTPRYLIKTRGQQVTLSCSPISGHRSVSWYQQTPGQGLQFLFEYFSETQRNKGNFPGRFSGRQFSNSRSEMNVSTLELGDSALYLCASRSQGESDGYTFGSGTRLTVV.

The chain recombines TRBV6-5 with TRBJ1-1; 8 bases match TRBD1. Germline trimming cut 2 bases from V and 1 base from J; bases unmatched to any gene: 3. This CDR3 spans 15 amino acids. Germline V gene data show CDR1 as MNHEY and CDR2 as SVGAGI. The CDR3 sequence: CASSYQGQANTEAFF. In DNA form, the CDR3 reads TGTGCCAGCAGTTACCAGGGACAGGCGAACACTGAAGCTTTCTTT.

The chain is built from TRBV30 and TRBJ2-5, with D unresolved. V was shortened by 7 bases and J by 5 bases, with 17 bases between the two germline ends. Germline V gene sequence: CDR1 GTSNPN, CDR2 SVGIG (reference sequence). CDR3 length: 13 amino acids. The DNA of the CDR3 is TGTGCCTTTACAGAAAAAACGTGGGAGACCCAGTACTTC. This gives the protein CAFTEKTWETQYF.

The V and J genes are TRBV9 and TRBJ2-7; tentative D call: TRBD2 (6 bases). The CDR3 consists of 13 residues. The germline V gene has CDR1 SGDLS and CDR2 YYNGEE. V dropped 2 bases and J dropped 5 bases, with 11 bases sitting between them. CDR3 sequence: CASSVEGVDEQYF. The CDR3 DNA is TGTGCCAGCAGCGTGGAGGGAGTCGACGAGCAGTACTTC.

The CDR3 DNA is TGTGCCAGCAGCCTCCAAGAGACCCAGTACTTC. Its protein is CASSLQETQYF. The chain couples TRBV28 to TRBJ2-5; D not certain. V shed 6 bases and J shed 1 base, with 3 bases lying between them. Per the germline V gene, CDR1 is MDHEN and CDR2 is SYDVKM. There are 11 residues in the CDR3. Based on the CDR3 plus reference TRBV28 and TRBJ2-5, the full variable domain is DVKVTQSSRYLVKRTGEKVFLECVQDMDHENMFWYRQDPGLGLRLIYFSYDVKMKEKGDIPEGYSVSREKKERFSLILESASTNQTSMYLCASSLQETQYFGPGTRLLVL.

This chain connects TRBV5-3 to TRBJ1-6; perhaps TRBD1 as D (5 bases). Being an ORF, TRBV5-3 has a function that is uncertain. The ends were cut back, 2 bases at V and 14 bases at J, with 29 bases in the middle. This CDR3 has 18 amino acids. CDR3 sequence: CARSFVVAARGTEITLHF. The CDR3 region has the DNA TGTGCCAGAAGCTTTGTGGTAGCCGCAAGGGGAACGGAAATCACCCTCCACTTT.

The chain combines TRBV19 with TRBJ1-6; 7 bases agree with TRBD1. V lost 4 bases, J lost 7 bases, and 7 bases stayed unmatched. The CDR3 is 15 residues long. Germline CDR1 reads LNHDA; CDR2 reads SQIVND (reference sequence). The CDR3 DNA is TGTGCCAGTAGTACCTCGACAGGGAACAATTCACCCCTCCACTTT. It translates to CASSTSTGNNSPLHF.

J is TRBJ1-5 and V is TRBV6-5, with TRBD1 matching 7 bases. V was pared by 6 bases and J by 0 bases, with 5 bases of the junction left unmatched. Germline V gives CDR1 MNHEY, CDR2 SVGAGI. This CDR3 contains 15 residues. This CDR3 is CASRGQKISNQPQHF. CDR3 nucleotides: TGTGCCAGCAGGGGACAGAAAATTAGCAATCAGCCCCAGCATTTT.

The table lists this clone with a count of one. V usage is TRBV7-9 and J usage is TRBJ2-1, with D tentatively TRBD2 (6 bases). Germline V gene sequence: CDR1 SEHNR, CDR2 FQNEAQ (reference sequence). The CDR3 consists of 17 residues. Trimming removed 5 bases from V and 8 bases from J, with 25 bases in between. The chain's CDR3 is CASSKGAGLVTADEQFF. The CDR3 DNA sequence: TGTGCCAGCAGCAAAGGGGCGGGGCTAGTGACAGCGGATGAGCAGTTCTTC.

This clone appeared once. V gene TRBV24-1 combines with J gene TRBJ2-7; D unclear. The CDR3 spans 13 residues. Germline CDR1 KGHDR, CDR2 SFDVKD. The germline V and J ends were trimmed by 2 bases and 1 base, with 5 bases remaining between them. The DNA of the CDR3 is TGTGCCACCAGTGATTACGGGTCCTACGAGCAGTACTTC. Its protein product is CATSDYGSYEQYF.